These 19 T cell receptor beta chains were all obtained from the same sample, sequenced in a study of blood T cells in healthy people across ages. A sample-barcoded 5' primer and a J-beta primer mix were used in a second PCR of roughly 6 to 11 cycles. Using its own MiXCR run on the 5' RACE reads, TCRdb lists one record per CDR3 protein. The sample contains roughly 500,000 distinct CDR3 sequences, about 26% of which appear only once. The sample taken for sequencing was blood. These receptor sequences come from a woman in her 70s in good health.

This clonotype has only a few counts. The chain carries TRBV5-1 and TRBJ1-4, with a possible D match to TRBD1 (5 bases). CDR3 length: 15 amino acids. Trimming cost V 1 base and J 4 bases, with 11 bases left between them. From germline, CDR1 is SGHRS and CDR2 YFSETQ. The CDR3 is CASSLSGTYNEKLFF. Written as DNA, the CDR3 is TGCGCCAGCAGCTTGTCCGGGACCTATAATGAAAAACTGTTTTTT.

J is TRBJ1-1 and V is TRBV20-1; D gene uncertain. V gave up 3 bases and J gave up 1 base, with 3 bases separating them. This CDR3 region has 11 residues. CDR1 is DFQATT, CDR2 SNEGSKA, per germline (reference sequence). The CDR3 coding sequence is TGCAGTGCTAGCCAGAACACTGAAGCTTTCTTT. The encoded protein is CSASQNTEAFF.

This clonotype was counted a few times. This chain joins TRBV7-3 and TRBJ2-2; 9 bases align to TRBD1. This CDR3 contains 14 residues. Unmatched junction bases numbered 5, after V lost 5 bases and J lost 7 bases. CDR1 and CDR2 from the germline V gene are SGHTA and FQGTGA. The CDR3 DNA follows: TGTGCCAGCAGCCGGACAGGGGAGGACGGGGAGCTGTTTTTT. Its protein product is CASSRTGEDGELFF.

This chain uses TRBV20-1 with TRBJ2-5; D perhaps matches TRBD2 (6 bases). The germline gives CDR1 DFQATT, CDR2 SNEGSKA (reference sequence). V dropped 0 bases and J dropped 5 bases, with 16 bases sitting between them. This CDR3 spans 15 amino acids. The CDR3 nucleotides are TGCAGTGCTAGAGATCTGGCGGGGACGGGGGAGACCCAGTACTTC. Encoded protein: CSARDLAGTGETQYF.

The rearrangement uses TRBV14 and TRBJ2-7; 7 bases map to TRBD1. V lost 0 bases and J lost 1; bases outside the gene matches: 12. Germline CDR1 reads SGHDN; CDR2 reads FVKESK. CDR3 size: 18 residues. The CDR3 loop reads CASSQENRPGGPSYEQYF. DNA for the CDR3: TGTGCCAGCAGCCAAGAAAATCGGCCAGGGGGACCTTCCTACGAGCAGTACTTC.

This clonotype was counted only a few times. The V call is TRBV7-2, the J call TRBJ1-2, with TRBD1 matching over 9 bases. The CDR3 covers 19 residues. Germline assignment: CDR1 SGHTA and CDR2 FQGNSA. V gave up 0 bases and J gave up 4 bases; unmatched junction bases: 15. The CDR3 DNA follows: TGTGCCAGCAGCTTAGCCTATCGTTTCCGGGACAGGGCTTCCTATGGCTACACCTTC. It encodes CASSLAYRFRDRASYGYTF.

This clonotype was picked up many times. The chain joins TRBV30 to TRBJ2-1; a possible D gene is TRBD2 (5 bases). The CDR3 sequence is 13 residues long. The V and J ends lost 7 bases and 3 bases respectively, with 13 bases between them. The germline CDR1 and CDR2 sequences are GTSNPN and SVGIG (reference sequence). The DNA for the CDR3 is TGTGCCTCCTTGGTGGGGAGCTACAATGAGCAGTTCTTC. Translated: CASLVGSYNEQFF.

This clonotype was recorded a few times. The junction shows a germline mismatch at one end, possibly a read error. The rearrangement links TRBV10-3 to TRBJ1-4, with D perhaps matching TRBD1 (5 bases). Germline V CDR1 and CDR2: ENHRY, SYGVKD. The CDR3 spans 12 residues. The CDR3 region has the DNA TGTGCCATCAGTGGAAAGGCAGGGAGGACCGGTTTT. Translation: CAISGKAGRTGF.

V is TRBV7-2 and J is TRBJ2-6; D is tentatively TRBD1 or TRBD2 (5 bases each). V was pared by 5 bases and J by 0 bases, with 14 bases between. Looked up from germline, CDR1 is SGHTA and CDR2 is FQGNSA. The CDR3 extends over 17 amino acids. The CDR3 region is CASSKPGRSSGANVLTF. The CDR3 coding sequence is TGTGCCAGCAGCAAACCGGGACGGAGCTCTGGGGCCAACGTCCTGACTTTC.

The rearrangement uses TRBV6-1 and TRBJ2-4; D possibly corresponds to TRBD1 (6 bases). This CDR3 contains 15 residues. With 4 bases removed from V and 8 bases from J, the gap between germline ends came to 18 bases. The germline V gene has CDR1 MNHNS and CDR2 SASEGT. The CDR3 loop reads CASSGTFVHRDIQYF. The CDR3 DNA follows: TGTGCCAGCAGTGGGACGTTCGTCCACAGGGACATTCAGTACTTC.

A few counts support this clonotype. The V gene is TRBV2, the J gene TRBJ2-5, with a tentative D call TRBD1 (6 bases). CDR3 length equals 14 residues. From germline, CDR1 is SNHLY and CDR2 FYNNEI. V was shortened by 4 bases and J by 4 bases, with 13 bases between the two germline ends. The CDR3 region has the DNA TGTGCCAGCAGTGTCCTTACAGGGTCAGAGACCCAGTACTTC. Residues: CASSVLTGSETQYF.

This chain joins TRBV10-3 and TRBJ1-1; D gene ambiguous. Germline CDR1 ENHRY, CDR2 SYGVKD. The CDR3 has 13 amino acids. V was trimmed by 0 bases and J by 2 bases, leaving 4 bases between them. The CDR3 DNA sequence: TGTGCCATCAGTGAGTCGACAAACACTGAAGCTTTCTTT. The encoded protein is CAISESTNTEAFF.

This clonotype appeared a few times. The CDR3 bases are TGTGCCAGCAGCTCCGGACTAGAGGAGACCCAGTACTTC. Protein: CASSSGLEETQYF. V is TRBV5-6 and J is TRBJ2-5; 7 bases fit TRBD2. The CDR3 spans 13 residues. Germline values: CDR1 SGHDT, CDR2 YYEEEE. V gave up 3 bases and J gave up 5 bases; unmatched junction bases: 4.

This clonotype was seen a few times. The V gene is TRBV20-1, the J gene TRBJ1-1; TRBD1 aligns across 8 bases. V shed 4 bases, J shed 4 bases, and the junction held 8 bases outside the gene matches. The CDR3 covers 14 residues. Germline CDR1 DFQATT, CDR2 SNEGSKA (reference sequence). The CDR3 spells CSATVTGVRTEAFF. The CDR3 nucleotides are TGCAGTGCTACCGTGACAGGGGTGCGCACTGAAGCTTTCTTT.

The chain links TRBV5-6 to TRBJ1-2; D not resolved. There are 17 residues in the CDR3. V was clipped by 2 bases and J by 7 bases, with 24 bases between them. The germline CDR1 and CDR2 sequences are SGHDT and YYEEEE. The chain's CDR3 is CASSFPPGRASNSGYTF. The CDR3 DNA is TGTGCCAGCAGCTTTCCCCCCGGGAGGGCTTCGAATTCTGGCTACACCTTC.

This clonotype appeared many times. The chain uses TRBV7-2 and TRBJ1-2, with D perhaps TRBD1 (6 bases). V was shortened by 1 base and J by 7 bases, with 16 bases between the two germline ends. Germline CDR1 is SGHTA and CDR2 is FQGNSA. CDR3 length equals 15 residues. The CDR3 loop is CASSLGAGEGGGYTF. The DNA of the CDR3 is TGTGCCAGCAGCTTAGGGGCAGGGGAAGGCGGTGGCTACACCTTC.

The rearrangement joins TRBV7-3 to TRBJ2-5; 11 positions agree with TRBD2. CDR1 SGHTA and CDR2 FQGTGA come from the germline V gene. The CDR3 loop spans 17 amino acids. The ends lost 5 bases at V and 0 bases at J; junction bases unmatched: 8. CDR3 DNA sequence: TGTGCCAGCAGCCCCGGGACTAGCGGCCTGTACCAAGAGACCCAGTACTTC. Translated: CASSPGTSGLYQETQYF.

The rearrangement joins TRBV29-1 to TRBJ2-5; maybe TRBD1 (5 bases). Between the trimmed V and J ends, which lost 2 bases and 6 bases, there was a span of 10 bases. Per germline, CDR1 SQVTM and CDR2 ANQGSEA. This CDR3 has 12 residues. This chain's CDR3 is CSVERGRKTQYF. The CDR3 nucleotides are TGCAGCGTTGAAAGGGGAAGAAAGACCCAGTACTTC.

This clonotype was counted only a few times. The gene calls are TRBV7-9 and TRBJ2-5, with D unclear. The V gene lost 5 bases and the J gene lost 0 bases, with 13 bases spanning the gap. The CDR3 runs to 15 residues. In germline, CDR1 is SEHNR, CDR2 FQNEAQ (reference sequence). The CDR3 nucleotides read TGTGCCAGCAGCCGTGGTGCTGGGGACCAAGAGACCCAGTACTTC. Encoded protein: CASSRGAGDQETQYF.